This T cell receptor beta chain was found in a study of T-cell memory formation after mild COVID-19. CDR1 SGHTA and CDR2 FQGNSA come from the germline V gene. The CDR3 loop spans 12 amino acids. V was shortened by 5 bases and J by 5 bases, with 9 bases between the two germline ends. Via MiXCR, TCRdb re-called the 5' RACE reads, giving one row per CDR3 protein. The sample comprises approximately 250,000 distinct CDR3 sequences, over 15% of which are singletons, and more than 20% rests with the top ten. The sequenced sample was PBMCs or a T cell subset sorted from them (not recorded which). The chain carries TRBV7-2 and TRBJ1-1; D gene uncertain. The sequence came from a man between 18 and 29 years old who had mild COVID-19 (a few samples of this study predate the infection). Cell type and time point are not known. Here the CDR3 DNA reads TGTGCCAGCAGCCCTCAATGGACTGAAGCTTTCTTT. It translates to CASSPQWTEAFF.